This TCR beta chain appears in the sequencing data of a study of OX40 agonist ivuxolimab in advanced cancers. Study overall: Averaging around 60 years in age, with a range of roughly 20 to 80, the cohort was 65% to 90% male. Having had anti-PD-1, anti-PD-L1 or anti-CTLA-4 therapy before was allowed, and about 40% had some.

Findings and limits, study-wide: Expanded peripheral T-cell antigen specificity went undetermined.

Profiling relied on immunoSEQ multiplex PCR, and the TCRdb table lists in-frame clones only, not all of them. The table has 25,000 to 30,000 clones, over 75% seen once. In the case of this clone: Its antigen is not identified.

The source material was CD4+ or CD8+ T cells sorted from blood, sampled in a trial of the OX40 agonist ivuxolimab. The sequence came from an adult with an advanced solid tumor such as melanoma, head and neck, liver or kidney cancer.

This CDR3 is CASSVDRLAGRGEQYF. The CDR3 nucleotides are TGTGCCAGCAGCGTAGATCGACTAGCGGGGCGGGGAGAGCAGTACTTC. This chain uses TRBV9 with TRBJ2-7, with 11 bases identical to TRBD2. Trimming at V came to 0 bases and at J to 7 bases, leaving 9 bases not matched to a gene. The CDR3 length is 16 residues. Germline assignment: CDR1 SGDLS and CDR2 YYNGEE.